This T cell receptor beta chain was found in a study of T cells after yellow fever vaccination. Trimming removed 4 bases from V and 5 bases from J; junction bases left unmatched: 10. The CDR3 sequence is 15 residues long. The germline CDR1 and CDR2 sequences are LGHDT and YNNKEL (reference sequence). TCRdb processed the 5' RACE reads anew with MiXCR; each CDR3 protein has one entry. This table holds roughly 300,000 distinct CDR3 sequences, around 6.8% found once. The chain carries TRBV3-1 and TRBJ2-5, with 7 bases that match TRBD1. Specimen: PBMCs, collected around 45 days after the first yellow fever vaccination. This receptor was taken from a man younger than 35 who received the YFV17D yellow fever vaccine. CDR3 DNA: TGTGCCAGCAGCCCTCCCCCGACAGGGTCTGAGACCCAGTACTTC. Translating it yields CASSPPPTGSETQYF.